The clone carrying this TCR beta chain came up many times. The antigen remains undetermined. This specimen comes from a study of T cells after yellow fever vaccination. Study context: Libraries from low-cell-number fractions were prepared with the SMART-Seq v4 Ultra Low Input RNA kit. Study findings and constraints: Post-booster samples contained most primary-vaccination clones (more than 95% CD4, about 87% CD8). Abundant bulk-derived clonotypes could contaminate FACS-sorted repertoires.

Germline CDR1 is GTSNPN and CDR2 is SVGIG (reference sequence). Trimming shortened V by 3 bases and J by 4 bases, and 15 bases separated the two germline ends. The CDR3 totals 14 residues. For TCR, cDNA came from 5'RACE template switching, which added a universal primer site and UMIs. TCRdb reprocessed the 5' RACE reads with MiXCR, giving one entry per CDR3 protein. The sample lists some 250,000 distinct CDR3 sequences; 3.6% were seen once. This clonotype was obtained from a man aged 18 to 29 who received the YFV17D yellow fever vaccine. The sample consisted of PBMCs, taken 15 days after the yellow fever booster vaccination. The chain links TRBV30 to TRBJ2-5; TRBD2 is a possible D gene (6 bases). The DNA of the CDR3 is TGTGCCTGGAGCGTCACGGGGGTTGGAGAGACCCAGTACTTC. The encoded protein is CAWSVTGVGETQYF.